Below, one T cell receptor beta chain is given with its context. Primed by a sample-barcoded 5' primer and a J-beta primer mix, a second PCR proceeded for 7 to 11 cycles. The template-switch adaptor was a 5' adaptor with 12 random nucleotides. It tagged each cDNA molecule. TCRdb independently ran MiXCR on the 5' RACE reads; one entry per CDR3 protein. The sample contains about 1.1 million distinct CDR3 sequences, roughly two fifths of which appear only once. From germline, CDR1 is MGHDK and CDR2 SYGVNS. V lost 3 bases to trimming and J lost 3 bases, with 12 bases between them. The CDR3 extends over 15 amino acids. The data stem from a study of blood T cells in healthy people across ages.

This rearrangement joins TRBV25-1 to TRBJ1-5, with D maybe TRBD1 (6 bases). This sequence originates from a man between 18 and 29 years old in good health. Sample: blood. CDR3 nucleotides: TGTGCCAGCAGTGATTCCCAGGGGTACAATCAGCCCCAGCATTTT. Translating it yields CASSDSQGYNQPQHF. Variable domain in full (rest from reference TRBV25-1 and TRBJ1-5): EADIYQTPRYLVIGTGKKITLECSQTMGHDKMYWYQQDPGMELHLIHYSYGVNSTEKGDLSSESTVSRIRTEHFPLTLESARPSHTSQYLCASSDSQGYNQPQHFGDGTRLSIL.